This TCR beta chain was identified in a study of memory CD8 T cells in hepatitis C reinfection. Study-level findings and limits: Conclusions on public clonotypes and secondary clearance were not definitive with five donors.

With regard to this clone: No antigen is known for it.

Trimming removed 0 bases from V and 3 bases from J, with 12 bases in between. CDR3 length equals 16 residues. Per the germline V gene, CDR1 is SGHNT and CDR2 is YENEEA. As for time point: pre-reinfection, 55 to 20 weeks before reinfection detection. TCR sequencing was done directly ex vivo on sorted cells, without expansion in vitro. Donors were people who inject drugs in the Montreal HEPCO cohort. The protocol was immunoSEQ multiplex PCR, while the TCRdb copy is restricted to in-frame clones and leaves out a portion. The sample includes approximately 51,000 clones, roughly 91% seen only once; the top ten take 0.95% to 1.1%.

Sequenced sample: naive CD8+ T cells sorted from blood. The gene calls are TRBV11-3 and TRBJ2-1; D may be TRBD2 (6 bases). The receptor was derived from a man younger than 35 with hepatitis C virus infection. CDR3 in amino acids: CASSLDASAGYNEQFF. CDR3 nucleotide sequence: TGTGCCAGCAGCTTAGACGCTAGCGCCGGCTACAATGAGCAGTTCTTC.